This T cell receptor (beta chain) was retrieved from a study of blood T cell repertoires in COVID-19. Looking at the study overall: The analysed material was cDNA or gDNA that came from T cells, B-cell-depleted T cells, or PBMCs.

Germline V gene sequence: CDR1 MDHEN, CDR2 SYDVKM. This CDR3 is built from 17 residues. V shed 6 bases, J shed 4 bases, and the junction held 13 bases outside the gene matches. Method: immunoSEQ multiplex PCR; TCRdb's copy keeps in-frame clones and lacks some. The profile shows some 120,000 clones, approximately 80% of them singletons. The rearrangement links TRBV28 to TRBJ1-2; 11 bases map to TRBD1. Source material: peripheral blood. The sequence derives from a human donor in a cohort sampled during active COVID-19. This chain's CDR3 is CASSQPGQGVMGYGYTF. The CDR3 region has the DNA TGTGCCAGCAGCCAACCGGGACAGGGGGTTATGGGCTATGGCTACACCTTC.